Listed here are 2 T cell receptor beta chains from one sample, sequenced in a study of shared clonotypes between healthy human individuals. CD45RO-negative CD8 cells positively selected for CCR7 made up the naive population, which excluded terminally differentiated effector memory CD45RA+ cells. Libraries were prepared by immunoSEQ multiplex PCR; TCRdb keeps only in-frame clonotypes and omits some of them. The repertoire includes around 2,000,000 clones, about 95% of them detected once, and 0.85% to 1.2% sits in the top ten. The sequencing input was naive CD8+ T cells sorted from blood. These receptors were taken from a man between 18 and 29 years old in good health.

Here the CDR3 DNA reads TGTGCCAGCAGCTTATCAGCGGTTACTTACAATGAGCAGTTCTTC. Amino acids: CASSLSAVTYNEQFF. The chain employs TRBV13 and TRBJ2-1; tentatively, D is TRBD2 (5 bases). CDR1 and CDR2 (germline): PRHDT, FYEKMQ (reference sequence). This CDR3 has 15 amino acids. The ends were cut back, 2 bases at V and 4 bases at J, with 12 bases in the middle.

On this clone itself: Other DNA sequences within the sample encode an identical CDR3. The chain uses TRBV19 and TRBJ2-7, with TRBD1 identical over 7 bases. The CDR3 length is 14 residues. Unmatched junction bases numbered 3, after V lost 3 bases and J lost 1 base. The V gene's germline CDR1 is LNHDA and CDR2 SQIVND (reference sequence). The CDR3 nucleotides read TGTGCCAGTAGTATGGGGACAGCTTCCTACGAGCAGTACTTC. This codes for CASSMGTASYEQYF.